This T cell receptor beta chain was sequenced for a study of blood T cell repertoires in COVID-19. Study at large: The analysed material was cDNA or gDNA that came from T cells, B-cell-depleted T cells, or PBMCs.

This CDR3 is 11 amino acids long. Germline lookup yields CDR1 SNHLY and CDR2 FYNNEI. V lost 7 bases, J lost 1 base, and 3 bases lay in between. Across 24 US areas, participants ranged in age from roughly 18 to 95 years. Assignments of participants to cohorts depended upon their own reported clinical history. Symptom resolution, clearance, or two negative PCRs marked the recovered donors of Cohort 3. Measured with immunoSEQ multiplex PCR; TCRdb has only the in-frame clones, and not every one. This sample carries 250,000 to 350,000 clones, about nine tenths of them seen once, and the ten largest clones take 10%.

J is TRBJ2-3 and V is TRBV2; D unresolved. This clonotype was sampled from a young woman who had recovered from COVID-19. Sequencing used PBMCs or T cells enriched from blood (not recorded which). This CDR3 reads CASIGTDTQYF. Here the CDR3 DNA reads TGTGCCAGCATCGGCACAGATACGCAGTATTTT.